What follows are 6 T cell receptor beta chains derived from one specimen sequenced in a study of CD8 T cells in Susac syndrome. Reverse transcription used about 0.45 to 1 ug RNA and random hexamers. TCRdb re-analysed the immunoSEQ multiplex PCR reads in MiXCR, keeping a single row per CDR3 protein. The data contain approximately 83,000 distinct CDR3 sequences, 94% of them seen just once; the ten biggest clones take up about 0.99%. The material sequenced was CD8+ T cells from PBMCs. These receptors were collected from a human donor with Susac syndrome.

In this sample, this clonotype turned up once. The chain has TRBV28 and TRBJ2-7, with 9 bases that match TRBD2. This CDR3 is 15 amino acids long. The germline CDR1 and CDR2 sequences are MDHEN and SYDVKM. V gave up 5 bases and J gave up 3 bases; unmatched junction bases: 8. The CDR3 loop is CASSRTSELLYEQYF. CDR3 bases: TGTGCCAGCAGTCGGACTAGCGAGCTCCTCTACGAGCAGTACTTC.

The chain couples TRBV7-3 to TRBJ1-2; D not certain. The CDR3 sequence is 14 residues long. The V and J ends lost 3 bases and 2 bases respectively, with 10 bases between them. Per germline, CDR1 SGHTA and CDR2 FQGTGA. The DNA of the CDR3 is TGTGCCAGCAGCTTGGACCCCCAGAACTATGGCTACACCTTC. This gives the protein CASSLDPQNYGYTF.

The chain uses TRBV6-2 or TRBV6-3 and TRBJ1-1; no clear D gene. This CDR3 has 14 amino acids. Trimming took 0 bases from V and 1 from J, leaving 6 bases between them. Germline V gene lookup returns CDR1 MNHEY and CDR2 SVGEGT. The CDR3 protein is CASSYSPRNTEAFF. In nucleotides, the CDR3 is TGTGCCAGCAGTTACTCACCGAGGAACACTGAAGCTTTCTTT.

The chain combines TRBV27 with TRBJ2-7, with 8 bases aligning to TRBD1. CDR3 length: 14 amino acids. The ends lost 1 base at V and 3 bases at J; junction bases unmatched: 2. Germline V gives CDR1 MNHEY, CDR2 SMNVEV (reference sequence). The CDR3 is CASSLWTGNYEQYF. For the CDR3, the DNA is TGTGCCAGCAGTTTATGGACAGGGAACTACGAGCAGTACTTC.

J is TRBJ1-2 and V is TRBV7-9, with a possible D match to TRBD1 (6 bases). The CDR3 spans 14 residues. Deletions cut 3 bases from V and 3 bases from J, with 11 bases between. Germline V gene sequence: CDR1 SEHNR, CDR2 FQNEAQ (reference sequence). The CDR3 reads CASSFGGADYGYTF. The CDR3 nucleotides read TGTGCCAGCAGCTTTGGGGGCGCCGACTATGGCTACACCTTC.

The V call is TRBV28, the J call TRBJ2-5; 7 bases map to TRBD2. The J segment lost 5 bases and the V segment lost 3 bases, leaving 9 bases of the junction unmatched. In germline, CDR1 is MDHEN, CDR2 SYDVKM. The CDR3 runs 15 residues. The CDR3 sequence is CASSFPGGAGETQYF. In DNA form, the CDR3 reads TGTGCCAGCAGTTTCCCGGGAGGTGCCGGGGAGACCCAGTACTTC. Full variable domain (rest looked up from reference TRBV28 and TRBJ2-5): DVKVTQSSRYLVKRTGEKVFLECVQDMDHENMFWYRQDPGLGLRLIYFSYDVKMKEKGDIPEGYSVSREKKERFSLILESASTNQTSMYLCASSFPGGAGETQYFGPGTRLLVL.